This T cell receptor (beta chain) appears in the sequencing data of a study of T cells in Graves' hyperthyroidism and ophthalmopathy. This clonotype came up many times. This CDR3 is built from 14 residues. V lost 0 bases and J 6 bases, leaving 13 bases between the germline ends. Per the germline V gene, CDR1 is SGHKS and CDR2 is YYEKEE (reference sequence). Each ophthalmopathy patient scored at least 3 on the Clinical Activity Score and at least 4 on NOSPECS grade, with duration under 3 months. Researchers amplified the TCR beta CDR3 regions from RNA transcripts. When the TCR CDR3 underwent first-round RT-PCR, the HTBI primer set was used. One entry per CDR3 protein, called by TCRdb with MiXCR from the multiplex PCR reads. The profile shows around 620,000 distinct CDR3 sequences, 12% to 15% of them singletons.

The sample comprised blood. This TCR was recovered from a woman younger than 35 with Graves' ophthalmopathy. The gene calls are TRBV5-5 and TRBJ2-7, with D possibly being TRBD2 (5 bases). The CDR3, as DNA: TGTGCCAGCAGCTTGGACCCCCGAGGGAGCGAGCAGTACTTC. Its translation: CASSLDPRGSEQYF.